The T cell receptor beta chain described here comes from a study of OX40 agonist ivuxolimab in advanced cancers. Profiling relied on immunoSEQ multiplex PCR, and the TCRdb table lists in-frame clones only, not all of them. The sample consists of 55,000 to 70,000 clones, around 90% of them appearing once. Germline loops: CDR1 MGHRA, CDR2 YSYEKL. V lost 1 base and J 4 bases, leaving 10 bases between the germline ends. The CDR3 runs to 15 residues. V gene TRBV4-1 combines with J gene TRBJ1-4; D perhaps matches TRBD1 (5 bases). The sequence was collected from an adult with an advanced solid tumor such as melanoma, head and neck, liver or kidney cancer. The sequences come from CD4+ or CD8+ T cells sorted from blood, collected in a trial of the OX40 agonist ivuxolimab. CDR3 residues: CASSQAGLGNEKLFF. In DNA form, the CDR3 reads TGCGCCAGCAGCCAAGCGGGGCTTGGTAATGAAAAACTGTTTTTT.